This TCR beta chain is drawn from a study of CD8 T cells in ankylosing spondylitis. V lost 3 bases to trimming and J lost 0 bases, with 5 bases between them. This CDR3 has 13 residues. The germline V gene encodes CDR1 LNHNV and CDR2 YYDKDF (reference sequence). This clonotype came up many times. Its antigen is not identified. TCRdb used MiXCR to reprocess the 5' RACE reads, holding one entry per CDR3 protein. The sample includes about 130,000 distinct CDR3 sequences, 7% to 10% of them seen just once. Study results and limitations: Relatively rare in peripheral blood, disease-linked clones were also CD8+.

This receptor was obtained from a male donor with ankylosing spondylitis or in good health (not recorded which). Sequences were obtained from blood, either unsorted or a sorted T cell fraction (not recorded which). The gene calls are TRBV15 and TRBJ2-5, with D uncertain. CDR3 nucleotide sequence: TGTGCCACCAGCAGGGTAGACCAAGAGACCCAGTACTTC. Protein product: CATSRVDQETQYF.